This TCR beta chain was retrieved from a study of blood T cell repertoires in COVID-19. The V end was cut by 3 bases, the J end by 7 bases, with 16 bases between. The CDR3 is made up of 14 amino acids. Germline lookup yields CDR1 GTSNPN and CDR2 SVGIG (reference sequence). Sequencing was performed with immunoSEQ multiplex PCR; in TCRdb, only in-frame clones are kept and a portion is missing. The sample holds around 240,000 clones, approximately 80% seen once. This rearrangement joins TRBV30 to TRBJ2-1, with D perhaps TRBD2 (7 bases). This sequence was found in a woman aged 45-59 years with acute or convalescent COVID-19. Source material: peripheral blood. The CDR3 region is CAWSVGGGINEQFF. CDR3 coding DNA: TGTGCCTGGAGCGTTGGCGGGGGCATAAATGAGCAGTTCTTC.